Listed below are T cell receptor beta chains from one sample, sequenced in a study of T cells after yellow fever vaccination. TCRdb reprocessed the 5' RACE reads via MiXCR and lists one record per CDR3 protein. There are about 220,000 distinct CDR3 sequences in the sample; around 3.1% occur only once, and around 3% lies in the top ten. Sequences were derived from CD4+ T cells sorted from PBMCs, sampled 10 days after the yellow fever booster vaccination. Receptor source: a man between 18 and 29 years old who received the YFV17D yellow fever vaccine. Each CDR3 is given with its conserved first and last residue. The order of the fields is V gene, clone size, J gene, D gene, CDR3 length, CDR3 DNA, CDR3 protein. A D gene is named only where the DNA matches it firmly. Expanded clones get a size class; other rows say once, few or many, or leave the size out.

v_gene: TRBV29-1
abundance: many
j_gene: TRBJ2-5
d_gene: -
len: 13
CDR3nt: TGCAGCGTTGACGTCTTAACCGGAGGGACCCAGTACTTC
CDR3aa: CSVDVLTGGTQYF

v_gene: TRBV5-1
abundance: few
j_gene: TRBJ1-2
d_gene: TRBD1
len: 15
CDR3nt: TGCGCCAGCAGCTTGGCCGGGACAGGGAACTATGGCTACACCTTC
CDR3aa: CASSLAGTGNYGYTF

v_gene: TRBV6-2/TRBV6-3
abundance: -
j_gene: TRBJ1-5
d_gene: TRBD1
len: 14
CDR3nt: TGTGCCAGCAGTCCACCAGGGGGCCGGCAGCCCCAGCATTTT
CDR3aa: CASSPPGGRQPQHF

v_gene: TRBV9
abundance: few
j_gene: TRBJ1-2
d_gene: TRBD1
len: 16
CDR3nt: TGTGCCAGCAGCCCCTCCTGGGACAGGGAGAACTATGGCTACACCTTC
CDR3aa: CASSPSWDRENYGYTF

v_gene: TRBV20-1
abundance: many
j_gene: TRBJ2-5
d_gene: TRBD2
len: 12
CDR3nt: TGCAGTGCTGACTCCGGGAGGGAGACCCAGTACTTC
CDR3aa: CSADSGRETQYF

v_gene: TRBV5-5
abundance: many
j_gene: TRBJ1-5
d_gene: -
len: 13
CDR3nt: TGTGCCAGCAGCTTACAGGGTATTCAGCCCCAGCATTTT
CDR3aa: CASSLQGIQPQHF

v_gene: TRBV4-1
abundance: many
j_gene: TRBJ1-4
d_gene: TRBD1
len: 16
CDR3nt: TGCGCCAGCAGCCAAGATTGGGGACAGGGGGATGAAAAACTGTTTTTT
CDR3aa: CASSQDWGQGDEKLFF

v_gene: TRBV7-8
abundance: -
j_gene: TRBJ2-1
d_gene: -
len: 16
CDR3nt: TGTGCCAGCAGCTCCTTACGTGCCCTAGCGTGGAATGAGCAGTTCTTC
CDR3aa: CASSSLRALAWNEQFF

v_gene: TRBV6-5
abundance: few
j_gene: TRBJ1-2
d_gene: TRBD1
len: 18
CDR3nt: TGTGCCAGCAGTTACTCGCGCGGCAGGGGGGCCTCTAACTATGGCTACACCTTC
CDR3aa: CASSYSRGRGASNYGYTF

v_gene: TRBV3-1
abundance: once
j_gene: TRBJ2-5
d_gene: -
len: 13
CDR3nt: TGTGCCTGCAGCGCCCGCAGCCAAGAGACCCAGTACTTC
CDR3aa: CACSARSQETQYF

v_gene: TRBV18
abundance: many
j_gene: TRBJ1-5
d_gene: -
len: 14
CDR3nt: TGTGCCAGCTCACCCCAGGGTAGCAATCAGCCCCAGCATTTT
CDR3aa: CASSPQGSNQPQHF

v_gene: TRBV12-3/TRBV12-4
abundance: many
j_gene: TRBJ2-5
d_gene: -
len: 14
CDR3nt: TGTGCCAGCAGTTTATCGGGGGCCCAAGAGACCCAGTACTTC
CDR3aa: CASSLSGAQETQYF

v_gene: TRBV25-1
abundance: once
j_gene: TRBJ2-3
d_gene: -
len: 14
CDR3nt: TGTGCCAGCAGTGGCGGGGCCCGATGGGATACGCAGTATTTT
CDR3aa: CASSGGARWDTQYF

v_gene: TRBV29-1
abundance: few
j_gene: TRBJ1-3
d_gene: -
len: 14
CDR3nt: TGCAGCGTTGGTGTCGGGACGCTGGGAAACACCATATATTTT
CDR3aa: CSVGVGTLGNTIYF

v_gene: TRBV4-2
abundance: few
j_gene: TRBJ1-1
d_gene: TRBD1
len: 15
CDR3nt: TGTGCCAGCAGCAGGACAGGGGATATGAACACTGAAGCTTTCTTT
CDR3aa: CASSRTGDMNTEAFF

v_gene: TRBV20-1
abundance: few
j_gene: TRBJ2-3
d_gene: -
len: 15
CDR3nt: TGCAGTGCTAGGCCCGGGCTAATCGTATCAGATACGCAGTATTTT
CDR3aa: CSARPGLIVSDTQYF

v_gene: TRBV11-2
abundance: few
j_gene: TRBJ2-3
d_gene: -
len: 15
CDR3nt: TGTGCCAGCAGCTCTCAAGGGGGGAACACAGATACGCAGTATTTT
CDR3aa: CASSSQGGNTDTQYF

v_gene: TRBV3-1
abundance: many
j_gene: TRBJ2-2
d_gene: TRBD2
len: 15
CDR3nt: TGTGCCAGCACCCCAAGCCAGCGGGGGGCCGGGGAGCTGTTTTTT
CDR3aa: CASTPSQRGAGELFF

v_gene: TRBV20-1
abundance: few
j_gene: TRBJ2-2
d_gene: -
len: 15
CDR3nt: TGCAGTGCTAGAGCCGGGGCATCGAACACCGGGGAGCTGTTTTTT
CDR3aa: CSARAGASNTGELFF

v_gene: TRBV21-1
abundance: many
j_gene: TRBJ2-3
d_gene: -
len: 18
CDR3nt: TGTGCCAGCAGCAAGGGACAGGGATTGTTCTTCGACACAGATACGCAGTATTTT
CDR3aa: CASSKGQGLFFDTDTQYF

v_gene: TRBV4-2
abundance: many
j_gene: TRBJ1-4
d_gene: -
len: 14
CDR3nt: TGTGCCAGCAGCCAGGGGGGGCCTAATGAAAAACTGTTTTTT
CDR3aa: CASSQGGPNEKLFF

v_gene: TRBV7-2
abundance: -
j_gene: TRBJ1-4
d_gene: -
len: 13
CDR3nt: TGTGCCAGCACTAGGGGCAGTAATGAAAAACTGTTTTTT
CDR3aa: CASTRGSNEKLFF

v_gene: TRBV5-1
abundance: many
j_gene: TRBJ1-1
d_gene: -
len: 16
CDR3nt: TGCGCCAGCAGCTTGACGGGTAGCGGGGTGAACACTGAAGCTTTCTTT
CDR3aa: CASSLTGSGVNTEAFF